These 5 T cell receptor beta chains were all obtained from the same sample, sequenced in a study of Graves' ophthalmopathy and Graves' hyperthyroidism. As the template, RNA transcripts were used to amplify TCR beta CDR3 regions. First-round RT-PCR employed HTBI primers, with a second-round multiplex PCR after it. TCRdb redid the calling of the multiplex PCR reads with MiXCR, one entry per CDR3 protein. The profile shows under 800,000 distinct CDR3 sequences, 20% to 25% of them singletons. The material sequenced was peripheral blood. The receptors come from a woman aged 18 to 35 with stable Graves' hyperthyroidism. Some clones in this sample may be carry-over from other donors' samples.

Ten or more counts support this clonotype. V is TRBV19 and J is TRBJ2-5; perhaps TRBD1 as D (6 bases). The CDR3 runs to 12 residues. CDR1 is LNHDA and CDR2 is SQIVND in the germline V gene (reference sequence). Trimming took 6 bases from V and 5 from J, leaving 10 bases between them. The CDR3 DNA reads TGTGCCAGTAGCAGGGGATACGAGACCCAGTACTTC. Translated: CASSRGYETQYF.

This clonotype was recorded many times. The rearrangement joins TRBV12-3 or TRBV12-4 to TRBJ1-1; D unresolved. The CDR3 runs to 15 residues. With 6 bases removed from V and 1 base from J, the gap between germline ends came to 15 bases. The CDR3 nucleotides read TGTGCCAGCAGCCGCGCTGTAAGGACGAACACTGAAGCTTTCTTT. This codes for CASSRAVRTNTEAFF.

This clonotype was counted at least ten times. The chain uses TRBV12-3 or TRBV12-4 and TRBJ2-1, with D unclear. Trimming removed 6 bases at V and 7 bases at J, with 10 bases between. CDR3 length equals 12 residues. CDR3 residues: CASSNGGNEQFF. CDR3 bases: TGTGCCAGCAGCAACGGTGGTAATGAGCAGTTCTTC.

This sequence joins TRBV5-1 and TRBJ2-5; D unclear. Trimming stripped 2 bases from V and 6 bases from J, with 14 bases between. Per the germline V gene, CDR1 is SGHRS and CDR2 is YFSETQ. The CDR3 is made up of 14 amino acids. CDR3 coding DNA: TGCGCCAGCAGCTTCCCGATCAGAGCGCAGACCCAGTACTTC. Translated: CASSFPIRAQTQYF.

This clonotype was counted at least ten times. V gene TRBV27 combines with J gene TRBJ1-1; a possible D gene is TRBD1 (6 bases). CDR1 MNHEY and CDR2 SMNVEV come from the germline V gene (reference sequence). V was clipped by 6 bases and J by 9 bases, with 23 bases between them. This CDR3 spans 15 amino acids. CDR3 bases: TGTGCCAGCAGGACCATCACCACAATCGGACAGCAAGCTTTCTTT. This encodes CASRTITTIGQQAFF.